These 8 T cell receptor beta chains originate from one sample sequenced in a study of shared clonotypes between healthy human individuals. Data came from immunoSEQ multiplex PCR; TCRdb stores just in-frame clones and leaves some out. There are 2 million to 2.5 million clones in the sample; approximately 96% occur only once, and around 0.13% lies in the top ten. The sequenced material came from naive CD4+ T cells sorted from blood. The sample's subset: CD45RA+ positively selected. These receptors were taken from a man younger than 35 in good health.

The chain couples TRBV6-1 to TRBJ1-1; D gene uncertain. Trimming removed 8 bases from V and 5 bases from J, with 9 bases in between. CDR1 and CDR2 from the germline V gene are MNHNS and SASEGT. CDR3 length: 11 amino acids. CDR3 sequence (DNA): TGTGCCAGCTGTTATTTTACTGAAGCTTTCTTT. Its protein product is CASCYFTEAFF.

This chain joins TRBV4-3 and TRBJ1-1; D ambiguous. V was shortened by 1 base and J by 4 bases, with 25 bases between the two germline ends. This CDR3 comprises 19 residues. Germline V gene data show CDR1 as LGHNA and CDR2 as YSLEER. CDR3 in DNA: TGCGCCAGCAGCCAAGGGGCTAATGTACCGAGACGTTTCGCCACTGAAGCTTTCTTT. Amino acids: CASSQGANVPRRFATEAFF.

CDR3 bases: TGTGCCAGTAGTTCTCCGGACAGGGCTGTGCTGGGCTACACCTTC. Amino acid sequence: CASSSPDRAVLGYTF. The chain employs TRBV19 and TRBJ1-2; 8 nucleotides match TRBD1. CDR3 length: 15 amino acids. Germline CDR1 reads LNHDA; CDR2 reads SQIVND (reference sequence). The V gene end was trimmed by 5 bases and the J gene end by 8 bases; junction bases not matched to a gene: 13.

As concerns this clone: Other DNA sequences in this specimen translate into the identical CDR3. The rearrangement uses TRBV5-6 and TRBJ2-5, with 8 bases that match TRBD1. From germline, CDR1 is SGHDT and CDR2 YYEEEE. V lost 1 base to trimming and J lost 1 base; unmatched junction nucleotides: 0. The CDR3 runs to 14 residues. CDR3 residues: CASSLTGGQETQYF. Here the CDR3 DNA reads TGTGCCAGCAGCTTGACAGGGGGCCAAGAGACCCAGTACTTC. The whole variable domain, filled in from reference TRBV5-6 and TRBJ2-5, reads DAGVTQSPTHLIKTRGQQVTLRCSPKSGHDTVSWYQQALGQGPQFIFQYYEEEERQRGNFPDRFSGHQFPNYSSELNVNALLLGDSALYLCASSLTGGQETQYFGPGTRLLVL.

The gene calls are TRBV12-5 and TRBJ2-7, with D possibly TRBD1 on 7 matching bases. Looked up from germline, CDR1 is LGHNT and CDR2 is FRNRAP. The length of the CDR3 is 17 residues. Trimming shortened V by 4 bases and J by 7 bases, and 26 bases separated the two germline ends. The CDR3 protein is CASGSMRDSLRWVEQYF. In DNA, the CDR3 is TGTGCTAGTGGTTCGATGCGGGACAGTCTTCGTTGGGTGGAGCAGTACTTC.

This chain connects TRBV5-6 to TRBJ1-3; no definite D call. The CDR3 runs 15 residues. Germline V lookup: CDR1 SGHDT, CDR2 YYEEEE. V was shortened by 4 bases and J by 0 bases, with 11 bases between the two germline ends. CDR3 region: CASSQYGSSGNTIYF. The CDR3 DNA reads as TGTGCCAGCAGCCAGTACGGCAGCTCTGGAAACACCATATATTTT.

The chain has TRBV5-1 and TRBJ2-7, with D hard to call. CDR1 SGHRS and CDR2 YFSETQ come from the germline V gene. CDR3 length: 14 amino acids. V was trimmed by 4 bases and J by 0 bases, leaving 11 bases between them. CDR3 sequence (DNA): TGCGCCAGCAGCGCTATACCGGACTCCTACGAGCAGTACTTC. Protein sequence: CASSAIPDSYEQYF.

This clone has just one count. The V gene is TRBV28, the J gene TRBJ1-3; D uncertain. The CDR3 consists of 15 residues. Trimming removed 6 bases from V and 0 bases from J, with 12 bases in between. Germline CDR1 is MDHEN and CDR2 is SYDVKM. The CDR3, as DNA: TGTGCCAGCAGCCCCCCTGGATCCTCTGGAAACACCATATATTTT. It is translated as CASSPPGSSGNTIYF.